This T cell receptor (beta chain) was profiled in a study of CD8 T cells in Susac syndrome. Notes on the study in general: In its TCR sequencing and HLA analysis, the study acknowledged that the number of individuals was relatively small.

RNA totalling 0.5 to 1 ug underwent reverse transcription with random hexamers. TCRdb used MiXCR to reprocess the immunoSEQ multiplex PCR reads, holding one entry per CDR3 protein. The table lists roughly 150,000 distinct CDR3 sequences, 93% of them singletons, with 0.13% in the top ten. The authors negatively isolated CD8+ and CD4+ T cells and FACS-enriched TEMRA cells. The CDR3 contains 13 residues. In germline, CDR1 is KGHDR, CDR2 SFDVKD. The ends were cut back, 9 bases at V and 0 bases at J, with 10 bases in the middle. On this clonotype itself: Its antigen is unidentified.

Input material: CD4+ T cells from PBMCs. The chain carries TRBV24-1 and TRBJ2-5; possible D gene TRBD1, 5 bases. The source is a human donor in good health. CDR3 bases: TGTGCCACCCCTGGGGCGTACCAAGAGACCCAGTACTTC. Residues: CATPGAYQETQYF.